The sequence of this TCR beta chain was determined in a study of blood T cells in healthy people across ages. The wider study: About one barcoded beta molecule per two T cells was captured by template switching.

Next came a second PCR, run for about 6 to 12 cycles, which used a sample-barcoded 5' primer along with a J-beta primer mix. A single record per CDR3 protein comes from TCRdb applying MiXCR to the 5' RACE reads. The sample lists over 500,000 distinct CDR3 sequences, about 25% occurring once. The CDR3 length is 16 residues. The junction had 12 bases not matched to a gene; V was cut back by 5 bases and J by 3 bases. Germline values: CDR1 MNHEY, CDR2 SVGAGI. These records were also assigned to another study, of T cells of mothers and their children. That study adds: Donation came from a few healthy Caucasian mothers together with their six children.

This receptor was obtained from a boy between 2 and 10 years old in good health. This chain joins TRBV6-5 and TRBJ2-7; TRBD2 matches 8 bases. The sample taken for sequencing was blood. The CDR3 DNA reads TGTGCCAGCAGTCGATCCGACAGCGGGGGCCTCTACGAGCAGTACTTC. It encodes CASSRSDSGGLYEQYF.